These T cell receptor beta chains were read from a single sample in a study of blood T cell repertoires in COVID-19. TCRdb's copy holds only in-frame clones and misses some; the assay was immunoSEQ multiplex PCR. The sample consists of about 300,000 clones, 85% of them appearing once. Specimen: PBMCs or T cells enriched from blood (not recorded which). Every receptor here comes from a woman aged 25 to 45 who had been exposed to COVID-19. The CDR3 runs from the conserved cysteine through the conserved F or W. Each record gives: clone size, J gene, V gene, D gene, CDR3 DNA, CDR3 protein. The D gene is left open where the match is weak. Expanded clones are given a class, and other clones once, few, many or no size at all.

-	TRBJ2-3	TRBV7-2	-	TGTGCCAGCAGCCAACGCGGCGGCCCAAGGACAGATACGCAGTATTTT	CASSQRGGPRTDTQYF
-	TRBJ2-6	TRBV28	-	TGTGCCAGCAGTTCGCCCGGGATCTCTGGGGCCAACGTCCTGACTTTC	CASSSPGISGANVLTF
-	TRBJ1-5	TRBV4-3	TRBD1	TGCGCCAGCAGCCAAGATTCATACAGGGGAGTCGGCAATCAGCCCCAGCATTTT	CASSQDSYRGVGNQPQHF
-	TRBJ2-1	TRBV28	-	TGTGCCAGCAGCCCGGGAGTGGGGTTTCGGTTCTTC	CASSPGVGFRFF
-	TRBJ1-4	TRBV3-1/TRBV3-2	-	TGTGCCAGCAGCGAAACAGGGTCGGGTAATGAAAAACTGTTTTTT	CASSETGSGNEKLFF
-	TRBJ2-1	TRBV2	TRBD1	TGTGCCAGCATAGGGGACAGGGGAGACAATGAGCAGTTCTTC	CASIGDRGDNEQFF
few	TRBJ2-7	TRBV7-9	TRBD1	TGTGCCAGCAGCCTCTTGGGACAGGGGGCGGCGGAGCAGTACTTC	CASSLLGQGAAEQYF
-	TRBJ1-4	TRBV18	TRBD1	TGTGCCAGCTCACCGGACAGGGAAGAAGAAAAACTGTTTTTT	CASSPDREEEKLFF
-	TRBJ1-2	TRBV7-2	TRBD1	TGTGCCAGCAGCACCCGGGACAGGGACGGCTACACCTTC	CASSTRDRDGYTF
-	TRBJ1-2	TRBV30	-	TGTGCCTGGAGTGTACTCCTGAGTGGCTACACCTTC	CAWSVLLSGYTF
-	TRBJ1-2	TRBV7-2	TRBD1	TGTGCCAGCAGCAGGACAGGGAACTATGGCTACACCTTC	CASSRTGNYGYTF
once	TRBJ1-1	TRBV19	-	TGTGCCAGTAGTTGGAGCACTGAAGCTTTCTTT	CASSWSTEAFF
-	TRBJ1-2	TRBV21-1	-	TGTGCCAGCAGGACAGGGAGCTATGGCTACACCTTC	CASRTGSYGYTF
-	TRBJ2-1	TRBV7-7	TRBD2	TGTGCTAGCAGCTTAAGGCTAGCGGGAGGGCCAACCTACAATGAGCAGTTCTTC	CASSLRLAGGPTYNEQFF
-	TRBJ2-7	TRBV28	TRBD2	TGTGCCAGCACCTTGGGAGGGCTTAGGGAGCAGTACTTC	CASTLGGLREQYF
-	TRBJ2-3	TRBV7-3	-	TGTGCCAGCAGCTTAAAGGATGGGACTCCTCAGTATTTT	CASSLKDGTPQYF
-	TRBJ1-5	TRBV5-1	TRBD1	TGCGCCAGCAGCTTGGATGGACAGGAGCATCAGCCCCAGCATTTT	CASSLDGQEHQPQHF
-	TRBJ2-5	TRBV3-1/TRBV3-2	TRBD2	TGTGCCAGCAGCCAAGCCTCCGGGACTAGCGAGACCCAAGAGACCCAGTACTTC	CASSQASGTSETQETQYF
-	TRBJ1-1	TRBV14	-	TGTGCCAGCAGCCTAGCCGGGACAATCAACACTGAAGCTTTCTTT	CASSLAGTINTEAFF
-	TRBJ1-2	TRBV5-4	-	TGTGCCAGCAGCTTCGGGCAGGGAGGTTGGCACTATGGCTACACCTTC	CASSFGQGGWHYGYTF
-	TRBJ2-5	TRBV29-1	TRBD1	TGCAGCGTGAAACACGGACAGGCGAAAGAGACCCAGTACTTC	CSVKHGQAKETQYF
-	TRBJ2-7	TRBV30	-	TGTGCCTGGAGTGGGGCCCCGACCCTCTACGAGCAGTACTTC	CAWSGAPTLYEQYF
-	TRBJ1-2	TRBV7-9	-	TGTGCCAGCCGGCGGGGAGGGCGGATCTATGGCTACACCTTC	CASRRGGRIYGYTF
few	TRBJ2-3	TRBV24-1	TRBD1	TGTGCCACCAGTGATTTCAAGTTTCGGGACAGGGGGCTTGTAGATACGCAGTATTTT	CATSDFKFRDRGLVDTQYF
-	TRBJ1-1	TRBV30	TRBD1	TGTGCCTGGAGTTCCAGGGGGTACACTGAAGCTTTCTTT	CAWSSRGYTEAFF
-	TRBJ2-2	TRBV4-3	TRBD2	TGCGCCAGCAGCCTTGGACTCACTAGCGGGGTAAACACCGGGGAGCTGTTTTTT	CASSLGLTSGVNTGELFF
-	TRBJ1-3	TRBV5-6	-	TGTGCCAGCAGCTTGAGAGGGTCCCACTCTGGAAACACCATATATTTT	CASSLRGSHSGNTIYF
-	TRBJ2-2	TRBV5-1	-	TGCGCCAGCAGCTTCGCTACAGGAGCCGGGGAGCTGTTTTTT	CASSFATGAGELFF
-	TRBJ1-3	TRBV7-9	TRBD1	TGTGCCAGCAGCCTATACGGGACAGGGGGCAATAGTGGAAACACCATATATTTT	CASSLYGTGGNSGNTIYF
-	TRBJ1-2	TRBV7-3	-	TGTGCCAGCAGCTTAATCGGGGTAAACTATGGCTACACCTTC	CASSLIGVNYGYTF
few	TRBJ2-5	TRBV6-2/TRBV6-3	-	TGTGCCAGCAGTTACCACGCTCGCGGGGAGACCCAGTACTTC	CASSYHARGETQYF
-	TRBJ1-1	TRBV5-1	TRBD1	TGCGCCAGCAGCTTGGGTATGGGACAGGGACGAGGAACTGAAGCTTTCTTT	CASSLGMGQGRGTEAFF
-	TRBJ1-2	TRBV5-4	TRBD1	TGTGCCAGCAGCTCCGGGACAGGGGCCTATGGCTACACCTTC	CASSSGTGAYGYTF
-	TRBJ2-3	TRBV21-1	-	TGTGCCATGGGTACAGGGCGCTCTAGCACAGATACGCAGTATTTT	CAMGTGRSSTDTQYF
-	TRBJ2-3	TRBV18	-	TGTGCCAGCTCACCAGACAGAGCACAGTACACGCAGTATTTT	CASSPDRAQYTQYF
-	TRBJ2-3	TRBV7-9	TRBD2	TGTGCCAGCAGCGGGACTAGCGGCCCCACAGATACGCAGTATTTT	CASSGTSGPTDTQYF
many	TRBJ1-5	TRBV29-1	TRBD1	TGCAGCGCCCGAACAGGGGGCGGAGGTCAGCCCCAGCATTTT	CSARTGGGGQPQHF
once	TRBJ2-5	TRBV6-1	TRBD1	TGTGCCAGCAGTGAAGGGGCAGGGGGCGGTATTCGGCACTGGTACTTC	CASSEGAGGGIRHWYF
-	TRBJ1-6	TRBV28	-	TGTGCCAGCAGTTTATTTGGGCGTTCACCCCTCCACTTT	CASSLFGRSPLHF
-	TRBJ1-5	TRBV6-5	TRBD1	TGTGCCAGCAGGGGGACAGGGGCAGGCAATCAGCCCCAGCATTTT	CASRGTGAGNQPQHF
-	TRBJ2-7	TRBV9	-	TGTGCCAGCAGCGTAGATCCGGGGGGCTACTACGAGCAGTACTTC	CASSVDPGGYYEQYF
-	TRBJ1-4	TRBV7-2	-	TGTGCCAGCAGCTCGACAGGAACTAATGAAAAACTGTTTTTT	CASSSTGTNEKLFF
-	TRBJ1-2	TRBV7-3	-	TGTGCCAGCAGCTTAGACAGAGATTCAGAGTATGGCTACACCTTC	CASSLDRDSEYGYTF
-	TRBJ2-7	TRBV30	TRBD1	TGTGCCTGGACACCAGTCCTTGACAGGGGGCGTATCTTATACGAGCAGTACTTC	CAWTPVLDRGRILYEQYF
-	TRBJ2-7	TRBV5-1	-	TGCGCCAGCAGCTTCGGGGGTACCTACGAGCAGTACTTC	CASSFGGTYEQYF
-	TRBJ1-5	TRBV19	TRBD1	TGTGCCAGTAGTACGGACAGGACAAATAGCAATCAGCCCCAGCATTTT	CASSTDRTNSNQPQHF
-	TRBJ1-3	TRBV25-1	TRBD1	TGTGCCAGCAGTGATCGACAGGGTCTCTCTGGAAACACCATATATTTT	CASSDRQGLSGNTIYF
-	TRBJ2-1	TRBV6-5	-	TGTGCCAGCACAGGGATTACGGAGCAGTTCTTC	CASTGITEQFF
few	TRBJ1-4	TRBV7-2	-	TGTGCCAGCAGTTACCGGGCCGGAAGGGGTGAAAAACTGTTTTTT	CASSYRAGRGEKLFF
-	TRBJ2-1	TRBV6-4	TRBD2	TGTGCCAGCACTCCCAGGGCTAGCGGGTCCTACAATGAGCAGTTCTTC	CASTPRASGSYNEQFF